This T cell receptor beta chain was found in a study of CD8+CD57+ T cells in acquired aplastic anemia. On the study more broadly: Yields of DNA that came from sorted CD4+ and CD8+ cells averaged about 3.4 ug.

This clonotype was seen ten or more times. Its specificity is unknown. An expansion of CD8+CD57+ cells by flow cytometry had been shown in patients chosen for sequencing. The diagnosis in all patients was severe acquired aplastic anemia. Each patient gave a blood sample that was collected before any therapy had been received. Profiling of TCR beta VDJ combinations and CDR3 sequences used genomic DNA as template. TCRdb re-called the reads with MiXCR, one entry per CDR3 protein. In the table there are just over 450,000 distinct CDR3 sequences, around 33% of which are singletons. V trimming: 0 bases; J trimming: 6 bases; junction bases outside the gene matches: 5. This CDR3 has 14 residues. The germline V gene has CDR1 SGDLS and CDR2 YYNGEE. Study observations and caveats: Between the patient and control groups, CD8+ Simpson's diversity did not differ significantly.

This TCR was sampled from a human donor with aplastic anemia. Sequenced sample: sorted CD4+, CD8+, or CD8+CD57+ T cells (not recorded which) from PBMCs. The chain uses TRBV9 and TRBJ2-7; 8 bases agree with TRBD1. The CDR3 spells CASSVDQGAGEQYF. In DNA, the CDR3 is TGTGCCAGCAGCGTAGATCAGGGGGCCGGCGAGCAGTACTTC.